The 30 T cell receptor beta chains reported below all come from one sample, sequenced in a study of cytomegalovirus exposure and HLA in healthy donors. Both 60 Vbeta primers and 13 Jbeta primers went into the PCR. Profiled with immunoSEQ multiplex PCR; TCRdb holds only in-frame clones, not every one. The table has hundreds of thousands of clones, around 80% seen once. Sequencing was carried out using PBMCs. The source is a woman aged 55-75 years in good health and CMV-seropositive.

The rearrangement links TRBV5-1 to TRBJ2-7; D not resolved. Trimming pared 5 bases from V and 0 bases from J, leaving 6 bases between. From germline, CDR1 is SGHRS and CDR2 YFSETQ. The CDR3 is 12 residues long. The CDR3 DNA reads TGCGCCAGCAGTATTTCCTCCTACGAGCAGTACTTC. It yields the protein CASSISSYEQYF.

The J gene is TRBJ1-6, the V gene TRBV7-9; D remains ambiguous. The germline CDR1 and CDR2 sequences are SEHNR and FQNEAQ (reference sequence). Between the trimmed V and J ends, which lost 2 bases and 7 bases, there was a span of 15 bases. The length of the CDR3 is 16 residues. The CDR3 DNA reads TGTGCCAGCAGCTTAAGCGTCTTAACAACCAATTCACCCCTCCACTTT. Residues: CASSLSVLTTNSPLHF.

V is TRBV5-1 and J is TRBJ2-7, with D possibly matching TRBD2 (6 bases). V shed 4 bases and J shed 0 bases, with 11 bases lying between them. The CDR3 runs to 14 residues. Germline V gene data show CDR1 as SGHRS and CDR2 as YFSETQ. CDR3 region: CASSPGTSSYEQYF. CDR3 sequence (DNA): TGCGCCAGCAGCCCAGGGACTTCCTCCTACGAGCAGTACTTC.

This chain uses TRBV28 with TRBJ1-4, with a possible D match to TRBD1 (6 bases). Germline assignment: CDR1 MDHEN and CDR2 SYDVKM. The CDR3 contains 14 residues. Trimming took 3 bases from V and 8 from J, leaving 13 bases between them. In DNA, the CDR3 is TGTGCCAGCAGTTTGCCTCCCAGGGGAGAAAAACTGTTTTTT. Its translation: CASSLPPRGEKLFF. Full variable domain (missing parts from reference TRBV28 and TRBJ1-4): DVKVTQSSRYLVKRTGEKVFLECVQDMDHENMFWYRQDPGLGLRLIYFSYDVKMKEKGDIPEGYSVSREKKERFSLILESASTNQTSMYLCASSLPPRGEKLFFGSGTQLSVL.

This chain joins TRBV5-1 and TRBJ1-2, with 9 positions matching TRBD1. CDR3 length: 15 amino acids. The germline CDR1 and CDR2 sequences are SGHRS and YFSETQ. V lost 1 base, J lost 8 bases, and 9 bases stayed unmatched. CDR3 sequence: CASSLRGQGREGYTF. DNA of the CDR3: TGCGCCAGCAGCTTGAGAGGACAGGGGCGAGAAGGCTACACCTTC. The full variable domain, rest sourced from reference TRBV5-1 and TRBJ1-2, is KAGVTQTPRYLIKTRGQQVTLSCSPISGHRSVSWYQQTPGQGLQFLFEYFSETQRNKGNFPGRFSGRQFSNSRSEMNVSTLELGDSALYLCASSLRGQGREGYTFGSGTRLTVV.

The genes are TRBV11-3 and TRBJ2-3; D is ambiguous. The germline V gene encodes CDR1 SGHNT and CDR2 YENEEA. Trimming removed 1 base from V and 4 bases from J, with 15 bases in between. This CDR3 is built from 16 residues. This CDR3 reads CASSLGGGDWADTQYF. The CDR3 nucleotides are TGTGCCAGCAGCTTAGGTGGCGGAGATTGGGCAGATACGCAGTATTTT.

The chain uses TRBV29-1 and TRBJ1-1; TRBD1 aligns across 7 bases. Germline assignment: CDR1 SQVTM and CDR2 ANQGSEA. Trimming removed 6 bases from V and 5 bases from J; junction bases left unmatched: 9. The CDR3 extends over 13 amino acids. The CDR3 loop is CSVHIQGPTEAFF. The CDR3 DNA follows: TGCAGCGTCCATATACAGGGGCCAACTGAAGCTTTCTTT.

The rearrangement uses TRBV10-3 and TRBJ2-7; 11 bases are shared with TRBD1. The junction had 9 bases not matched to a gene; V was cut back by 7 bases and J by 1 base. Germline CDR1 is ENHRY and CDR2 is SYGVKD. CDR3 size: 16 residues. CDR3 loop: CAITEGGTGGSYEQYF. CDR3 in DNA: TGTGCCATCACCGAGGGTGGGACAGGGGGATCCTACGAGCAGTACTTC.

The chain employs TRBV5-4 and TRBJ1-5, with 7 bases aligning to TRBD1. CDR3 length: 13 amino acids. Trimming cost V 4 bases and J 6 bases; bases outside gene matches: 4. Per germline, CDR1 SGHNT and CDR2 YYREEE (reference sequence). The CDR3 reads CASSVQGLQPQHF. The DNA of the CDR3 is TGTGCCAGCAGCGTACAGGGGCTTCAGCCCCAGCATTTT. The full variable domain, rest sourced from reference TRBV5-4 and TRBJ1-5, is ETGVTQSPTHLIKTRGQQVTLRCSSQSGHNTVSWYQQALGQGPQFIFQYYREEENGRGNFPPRFSGLQFPNYSSELNVNALELDDSALYLCASSVQGLQPQHFGDGTRLSIL.

The chain joins TRBV7-9 to TRBJ2-1; 9 nucleotides agree with TRBD1. Trimming removed 6 bases from V and 7 bases from J; junction bases left unmatched: 7. CDR3 length: 14 amino acids. Germline V lookup: CDR1 SEHNR, CDR2 FQNEAQ (reference sequence). The CDR3, as DNA: TGTGCCAGCAGTCCCGACAGGGGGATTAATGAGCAGTTCTTC. Protein product: CASSPDRGINEQFF.

V and J are TRBV5-1 and TRBJ1-5, with D perhaps TRBD1 (6 bases). This CDR3 has 15 amino acids. In germline, CDR1 is SGHRS, CDR2 YFSETQ. The germline V and J ends were trimmed by 1 base and 6 bases, with 14 bases remaining between them. CDR3: CASSLSGERSQPQHF. CDR3 DNA: TGCGCCAGCAGCTTGTCAGGGGAACGGAGTCAGCCCCAGCATTTT.

The rearrangement uses TRBV27 and TRBJ1-1; D perhaps matches TRBD1 (6 bases). Trimming took off 6 bases at V and 0 bases at J, with 14 bases between the two ends. The CDR3 is 15 residues long. Germline values: CDR1 MNHEY, CDR2 SMNVEV (reference sequence). The CDR3 DNA reads as TGTGCCAGCAGCCCTGGACAGAGAATGAACACTGAAGCTTTCTTT. Amino acids: CASSPGQRMNTEAFF.

The V call is TRBV6-5, the J call TRBJ2-7; 8 nucleotides agree with TRBD2. The V segment lost 2 bases and the J segment 11 bases; nucleotides outside the gene matches: 5. CDR1 and CDR2 (germline): MNHEY, SVGAGI. This CDR3 is built from 12 residues. In DNA form, the CDR3 reads TGTGCCAGCAGTTACGAGCGGGGGCGCAAGTACTTC. It specifies CASSYERGRKYF.

The chain uses TRBV2 and TRBJ1-2; D gene ambiguous. The CDR3 is 12 amino acids. CDR1 is SNHLY, CDR2 FYNNEI, per germline. Trimming took off 3 bases at V and 4 bases at J, with 6 bases between the two ends. Written as DNA, the CDR3 is TGTGCCAGCAGTGAGGGCTTCTATGGCTACACCTTC. Protein product: CASSEGFYGYTF.

This clone was observed a single time. The gene calls are TRBV29-1 and TRBJ1-4, with D uncertain. This CDR3 has 11 residues. Germline loops: CDR1 SQVTM, CDR2 ANQGSEA. The V gene lost 6 bases and the J gene lost 8 bases, with 10 bases spanning the gap. The CDR3 DNA sequence: TGCAGCGTGCACTTGGGCGAAAAACTGTTTTTT. It is translated as CSVHLGEKLFF.

J is TRBJ1-4 and V is TRBV28; D is possibly TRBD1 (6 bases). This CDR3 is built from 14 residues. Germline CDR1 and CDR2: MDHEN and SYDVKM. The V and J ends lost 6 bases and 5 bases respectively, with 13 bases between them. Here the CDR3 reads CASRKGVSNEKLFF. The CDR3 region has the DNA TGTGCCAGCAGAAAGGGGGTGTCGAATGAAAAACTGTTTTTT. The full variable domain, with the rest looked up from reference TRBV28 and TRBJ1-4, is DVKVTQSSRYLVKRTGEKVFLECVQDMDHENMFWYRQDPGLGLRLIYFSYDVKMKEKGDIPEGYSVSREKKERFSLILESASTNQTSMYLCASRKGVSNEKLFFGSGTQLSVL.

This clone was seen a handful of times. Relative to the germline gene, one junction end is altered; a read error may explain this. This rearrangement joins TRBV28 to TRBJ1-2; possibly TRBD1 for D (5 bases). This CDR3 comprises 14 residues. Germline CDR1 and CDR2: MDHEN and SYDVKM. The CDR3 region has the DNA TGTGCCAGCACTTTATTGCAGGGTATTTATGGCTACACCTTC. This gives the protein CASTLLQGIYGYTF.

The chain couples TRBV6-1 to TRBJ1-2; 8 bases align to TRBD1. CDR3 size: 15 residues. Per germline, CDR1 MNHNS and CDR2 SASEGT. Trimming at V came to 5 bases and at J to 2 bases, leaving 7 bases not matched to a gene. The CDR3 region is CASSIDRGGNYGYTF. CDR3 coding DNA: TGTGCCAGCAGTATAGACAGGGGCGGGAACTATGGCTACACCTTC.

The rearrangement uses TRBV11-3 and TRBJ2-2; TRBD1 might be the D (6 bases). This CDR3 has 14 residues. Germline V CDR1 and CDR2: SGHNT, YENEEA. The V end lost 8 bases, the J end lost 5 bases, and 15 bases lay between the germline ends. The CDR3, as DNA: TGTGCCAGCGGGCAGGGGAGTTGGACCGGGGAGCTGTTTTTT. The encoded protein is CASGQGSWTGELFF.

The rearrangement uses TRBV6-1 and TRBJ1-6, with 7 bases matching TRBD1. The junction had 6 bases not matched to a gene; V was cut back by 1 base and J by 12 bases. The CDR3 length is 14 residues. CDR1 MNHNS and CDR2 SASEGT come from the germline V gene. This chain's CDR3 is CASSEGQGVEPLHF. CDR3 DNA sequence: TGTGCCAGCAGTGAAGGGCAGGGGGTAGAACCCCTCCACTTT.

A few counts support this clone. V usage is TRBV6-6 and J usage is TRBJ1-2, with no clear D. CDR1 is MNHNY and CDR2 is SVGAGI in the germline V gene (reference sequence). The CDR3 extends over 11 amino acids. Deletions cut 6 bases from V and 5 bases from J, with 7 bases between. CDR3 residues: CASSRLYGYTF. The CDR3 region has the DNA TGTGCCAGCAGCCGCCTATATGGCTACACCTTC.

The V gene is TRBV5-1, the J gene TRBJ1-5; D is unclear. This CDR3 region has 17 residues. The germline V and J ends were trimmed by 0 bases and 0 bases, with 13 bases remaining between them. Looked up from germline, CDR1 is SGHRS and CDR2 is YFSETQ. The CDR3 bases are TGCGCCAGCAGCTTGGTAGCCGGATCCTATAGCAATCAGCCCCAGCATTTT. This translates into CASSLVAGSYSNQPQHF.

This clone was observed a few times. The chain has TRBV11-2 and TRBJ2-1; TRBD2 matches 10 bases. V shed 5 bases and J 10 bases; nucleotides not matched to a gene: 14. Germline CDR1 and CDR2: SGHAT and FQNNGV. The CDR3 extends over 16 amino acids. Here the CDR3 DNA reads TGTGCCAGCAGCGAAGCAGCGGGAGGGGCCCTTCCGGAGCAGTTCTTC. Its translation: CASSEAAGGALPEQFF.

The table lists this clone with a few counts. This chain joins TRBV6-1 and TRBJ1-2; the match to TRBD1 covers 7 bases. V gave up 6 bases and J gave up 0 bases; unmatched junction bases: 4. Per the germline V gene, CDR1 is MNHNS and CDR2 is SASEGT. The CDR3 runs 14 residues. For the CDR3, the DNA is TGTGCCAGCAGAGGACAGGTTGCTAACTATGGCTACACCTTC. It encodes CASRGQVANYGYTF.

This chain uses TRBV5-1 with TRBJ1-4; TRBD1 is a possible D gene (6 bases). The germline CDR1 and CDR2 sequences are SGHRS and YFSETQ. This CDR3 spans 14 amino acids. V lost 0 bases and J 4 bases, leaving 7 bases between the germline ends. The CDR3 DNA reads TGCGCCAGCAGCTTGGAACAGGGTAATGAAAAACTGTTTTTT. Translated, it gives CASSLEQGNEKLFF.

The chain recombines TRBV18 with TRBJ2-5; D ambiguous. Germline V lookup: CDR1 KGHSH, CDR2 LQKENI. Trimming left V 0 bases short and J 1 base short, with 6 bases between. The CDR3 spans 14 residues. The CDR3 reads CASSPPRPQETQYF. CDR3 DNA: TGTGCCAGCTCACCACCGAGGCCCCAAGAGACCCAGTACTTC.

The CDR3 DNA reads as TGTGCCAGCAGACGGACAGGGACCAACTCACCCCTCCACTTT. Translating gives CASRRTGTNSPLHF. V usage is TRBV28 and J usage is TRBJ1-6; TRBD1 aligns across 8 bases. The CDR3 runs 14 residues. Trimming took 6 bases from V and 10 from J; bases not matched to a gene: 8. Germline V gene data show CDR1 as MDHEN and CDR2 as SYDVKM.

The CDR3: CASSATGTVNYGYTF. CDR3 DNA: TGTGCCAGCAGTGCTACCGGGACAGTCAACTATGGCTACACCTTC. The chain uses TRBV6-1 and TRBJ1-2; 7 bases match TRBD1. The J segment lost 2 bases and the V segment lost 4 bases, leaving 7 bases of the junction unmatched. CDR1 is MNHNS, CDR2 SASEGT, per germline. This CDR3 has 15 residues.

The gene calls are TRBV28 and TRBJ2-1; 11 nucleotides match TRBD2. The CDR3 has 16 amino acids. After removal of 4 bases from V and 9 bases from J, the junction contained 11 bases not matched to a gene. From germline, CDR1 is MDHEN and CDR2 SYDVKM. The DNA of the CDR3 is TGTGCCAGCAGTTCCGCGACTAGCGGGGCGGCGAGTGAGCAGTTCTTC. The encoded protein is CASSSATSGAASEQFF.

The CDR3 spells CASSTGTTNEKLFF. CDR3 nucleotide sequence: TGTGCCAGTAGCACGGGGACAACTAATGAAAAACTGTTTTTT. V and J are TRBV19 and TRBJ1-4; D gene uncertain. CDR1 is LNHDA, CDR2 SQIVND, per germline (reference sequence). There are 14 residues in the CDR3. V dropped 6 bases and J dropped 0 bases, with 8 bases sitting between them.